A selection of T cell receptor beta chains follows, all from one sample in a study of shared clonotypes between healthy human individuals. Here immunoSEQ multiplex PCR was the method, and the copy in TCRdb shows in-frame clones only, minus some. The table includes fewer than 600,000 clones, around 79% detected once. Sequencing was carried out using PBMCs. The receptor source for this set is a woman aged 40 to 50 in good health. Some clones in this sample may be carry-over from other donors' samples. The CDR3 runs from the conserved cysteine through the conserved F or W. A D gene is named only where the DNA matches it firmly. The size entry is marked missing in some rows and otherwise reads once, few, many or a size class.

v_call	clone_size	d_call	j_call	cdr3_nt	cdr3_aa
TRBV30	.	.	TRBJ1-1	TGTGCCTGGAGTGTACTAGAAGTGGCTTTCTTT	CAWSVLEVAFF
TRBV5-1	.	.	TRBJ2-4	TGCGCCAGCAGCTTGCCGTCTGTTGCCCTAGCCAAAAACATTCAGTACTTC	CASSLPSVALAKNIQYF
TRBV2	.	.	TRBJ1-2	TGTGCCAGCAGTGAATACAGTTGGGGCTACACCTTC	CASSEYSWGYTF
TRBV27	.	TRBD2	TRBJ2-7	TGTGCCAGCAGTTTCCGACTAGCGGGCTTCTACGAGCAGTACTTC	CASSFRLAGFYEQYF
TRBV10-2	.	.	TRBJ2-1	TGCGCCAGCCGCCGGGACATCGACAATGAGCAGTTCTTC	CASRRDIDNEQFF
TRBV6-6	.	TRBD1	TRBJ2-7	TGTGCCAGCAGTTACACTGGACAGGCCTACGAGCAGTACTTC	CASSYTGQAYEQYF
TRBV7-9	.	.	TRBJ2-5	TGTGCCAGCAGAGTTTGGGGGGATCAAGAGACCCAGTACTTC	CASRVWGDQETQYF
TRBV7-9	.	.	TRBJ1-4	TGTGCCAGCAGCTCGCGGCGTAGTCTGGGTTCTGAAAAACTGTTTTTT	CASSSRRSLGSEKLFF
TRBV27	.	.	TRBJ2-7	TGTGCCAGCGGTCCCTCGGGGACCTACGAGCAGTACTTC	CASGPSGTYEQYF
TRBV15	once	.	TRBJ2-5	TGTGCCACCAGCCCGGACATGGGTCGCGAGACCCAGTACTTC	CATSPDMGRETQYF
TRBV4-1	few	.	TRBJ1-1	TGCGCCAGCAGCCAAGTGGGGGGGTTGGGCACTGAAGCTTTCTTT	CASSQVGGLGTEAFF
TRBV7-2	.	.	TRBJ2-7	TGTGCCAGCGCCGGGATATCTTGGAACGAGCAGTACTTC	CASAGISWNEQYF
TRBV6-6	.	TRBD1	TRBJ2-7	TGTGCCAGCAGTTCATCAGGACAGGGGGCTCTATACGAGCAGTACTTC	CASSSSGQGALYEQYF
TRBV25-1	.	.	TRBJ1-2	TGTGCCAGCAGTGACGTTCAGGCCGGCGGCTACACCTTC	CASSDVQAGGYTF
TRBV27	once	TRBD2	TRBJ2-1	TGTGCCAGCAGAAACCTAGCGGGAGTTGGCGAGCAGTTCTTC	CASRNLAGVGEQFF
TRBV19	once	.	TRBJ1-1	TGTGCCAGTAGTCAGTCATTGGCGGGAGCTTTCTTT	CASSQSLAGAFF
TRBV5-1	once	.	TRBJ2-7	TGCGCCAGCAGCGAGTCGGACGGAAACTACGAGCAGTACTTC	CASSESDGNYEQYF
TRBV29-1	once	.	TRBJ2-1	TGCAGCGTTGGGCCTGAGTATGAGCAGTTCTTC	CSVGPEYEQFF